This entry features one T cell receptor (beta chain) sequence. Its antigen is unidentified. Whoever was chosen for sequencing had shown CD8+CD57+ cell expansion by flow cytometry. The sample originates from a study of CD8+CD57+ T cells in acquired aplastic anemia. Study-level points and caveats: No significant patient-versus-control difference appeared in CD8+ Simpson's diversity.

Profiling of TCR beta VDJ combinations and CDR3 sequences used genomic DNA as template. TCRdb re-called the reads with MiXCR, one entry per CDR3 protein. Of a few hundred thousand distinct CDR3 sequences in the sample, 45% to 65% were seen once. The TCR sequence derives from a human donor with aplastic anemia. The specimen was sorted CD4+, CD8+, or CD8+CD57+ T cells (not recorded which) from PBMCs.

The CDR3 region is CASSLRDRADNSPLHF. Here the CDR3 DNA reads TGTGCCAGCAGCTTGAGGGACAGGGCTGATAATTCACCCCTCCACTTT. This chain connects TRBV7-3 to TRBJ1-6, with 9 bases fitting TRBD1. Trimming took 3 bases from V and 5 from J; bases not matched to a gene: 5. The CDR3 extends over 16 amino acids. CDR1 is SGHTA, CDR2 FQGTGA, per germline.